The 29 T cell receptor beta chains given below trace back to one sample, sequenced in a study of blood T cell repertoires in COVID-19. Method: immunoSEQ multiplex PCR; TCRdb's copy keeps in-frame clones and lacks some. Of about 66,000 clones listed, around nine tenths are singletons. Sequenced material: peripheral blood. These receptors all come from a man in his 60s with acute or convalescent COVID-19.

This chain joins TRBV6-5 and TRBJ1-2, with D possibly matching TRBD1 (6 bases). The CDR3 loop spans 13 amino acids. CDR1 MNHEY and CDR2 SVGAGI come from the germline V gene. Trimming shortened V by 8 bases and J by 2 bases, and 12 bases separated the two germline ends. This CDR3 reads CASCPTGNYGYTF. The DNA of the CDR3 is TGTGCCAGCTGTCCCACAGGGAACTATGGCTACACCTTC.

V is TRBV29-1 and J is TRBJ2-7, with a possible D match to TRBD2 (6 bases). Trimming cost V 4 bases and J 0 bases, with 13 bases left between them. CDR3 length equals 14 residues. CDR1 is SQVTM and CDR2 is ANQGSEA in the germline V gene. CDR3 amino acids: CSVGRRDSSYEQYF. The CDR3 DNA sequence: TGCAGCGTTGGGCGCCGGGACTCCTCCTACGAGCAGTACTTC.

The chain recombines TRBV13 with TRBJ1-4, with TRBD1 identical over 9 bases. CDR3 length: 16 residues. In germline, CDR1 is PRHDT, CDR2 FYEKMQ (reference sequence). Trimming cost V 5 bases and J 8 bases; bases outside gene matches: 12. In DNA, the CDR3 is TGTGCCAGCAGCAGGTCCCGGGACAGGGTTTGGGAAAAACTGTTTTTT. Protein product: CASSRSRDRVWEKLFF.

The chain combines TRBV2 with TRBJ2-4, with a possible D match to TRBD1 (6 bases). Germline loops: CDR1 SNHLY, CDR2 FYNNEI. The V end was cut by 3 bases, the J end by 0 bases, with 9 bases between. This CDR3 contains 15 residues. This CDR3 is CASSDRGLAKNIQYF. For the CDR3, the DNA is TGTGCCAGCAGTGACAGGGGCTTAGCCAAAAACATTCAGTACTTC.

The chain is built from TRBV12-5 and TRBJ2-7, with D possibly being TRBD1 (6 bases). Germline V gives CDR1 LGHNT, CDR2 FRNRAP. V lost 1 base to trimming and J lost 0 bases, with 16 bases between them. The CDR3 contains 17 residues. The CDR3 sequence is CASGLAPGQGSSYEQYF. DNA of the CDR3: TGTGCTAGTGGTTTGGCACCCGGGCAGGGGAGCTCCTACGAGCAGTACTTC.

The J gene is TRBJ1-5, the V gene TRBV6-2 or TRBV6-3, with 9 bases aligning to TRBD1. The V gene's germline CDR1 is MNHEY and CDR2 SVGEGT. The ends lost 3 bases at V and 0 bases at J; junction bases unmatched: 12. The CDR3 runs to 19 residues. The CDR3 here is CASSYNRDRATYSNQPQHF. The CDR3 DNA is TGTGCCAGCAGTTATAACCGGGACAGGGCTACTTATAGCAATCAGCCCCAGCATTTT.

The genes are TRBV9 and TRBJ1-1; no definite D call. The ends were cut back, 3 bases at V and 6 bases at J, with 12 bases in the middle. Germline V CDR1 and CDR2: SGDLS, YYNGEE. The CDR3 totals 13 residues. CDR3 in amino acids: CASSARVSSEAFF. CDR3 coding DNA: TGTGCCAGCAGCGCCCGGGTCTCGTCTGAAGCTTTCTTT.

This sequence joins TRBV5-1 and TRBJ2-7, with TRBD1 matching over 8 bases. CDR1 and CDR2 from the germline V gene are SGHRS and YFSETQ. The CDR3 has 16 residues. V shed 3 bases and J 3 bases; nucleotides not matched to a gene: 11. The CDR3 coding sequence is TGCGCCAGCAGCTCATCCCGACAGGGGAAGGTCTACGAGCAGTACTTC. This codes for CASSSSRQGKVYEQYF. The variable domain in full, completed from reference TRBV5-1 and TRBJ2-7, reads KAGVTQTPRYLIKTRGQQVTLSCSPISGHRSVSWYQQTPGQGLQFLFEYFSETQRNKGNFPGRFSGRQFSNSRSEMNVSTLELGDSALYLCASSSSRQGKVYEQYFGPGTRLTVT.

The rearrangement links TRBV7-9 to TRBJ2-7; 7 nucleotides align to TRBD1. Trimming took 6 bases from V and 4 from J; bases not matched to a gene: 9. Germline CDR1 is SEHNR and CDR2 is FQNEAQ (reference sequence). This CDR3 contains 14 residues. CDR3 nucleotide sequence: TGTGCCAGCAGTACGCAGGGACAGCAGTACGAGCAGTACTTC. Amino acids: CASSTQGQQYEQYF.

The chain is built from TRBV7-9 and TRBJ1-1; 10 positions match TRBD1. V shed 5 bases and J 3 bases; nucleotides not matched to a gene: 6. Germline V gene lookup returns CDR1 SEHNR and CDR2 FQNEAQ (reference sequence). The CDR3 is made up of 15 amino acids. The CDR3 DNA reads TGTGCCAGCAGCGGTTGGGACAGGGGTGACACTGAAGCTTTCTTT. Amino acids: CASSGWDRGDTEAFF.

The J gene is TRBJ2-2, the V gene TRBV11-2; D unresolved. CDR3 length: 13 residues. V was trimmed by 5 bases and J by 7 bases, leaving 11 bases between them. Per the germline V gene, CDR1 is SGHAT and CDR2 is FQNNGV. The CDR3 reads CASSVQEGGELFF. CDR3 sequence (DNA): TGTGCCAGCAGCGTCCAGGAAGGCGGGGAGCTGTTTTTT.

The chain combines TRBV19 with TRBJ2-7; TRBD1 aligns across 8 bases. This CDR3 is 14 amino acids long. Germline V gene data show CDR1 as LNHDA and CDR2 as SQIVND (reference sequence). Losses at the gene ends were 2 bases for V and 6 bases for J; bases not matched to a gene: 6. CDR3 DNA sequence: TGTGCCAGTAGTATAACCGGGACAGGAGCCGAGCAGTACTTC. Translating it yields CASSITGTGAEQYF.

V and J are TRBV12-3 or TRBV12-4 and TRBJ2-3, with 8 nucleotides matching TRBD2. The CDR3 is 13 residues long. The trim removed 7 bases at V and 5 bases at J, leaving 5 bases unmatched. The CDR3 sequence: CASNGGAGDTQYF. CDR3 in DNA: TGTGCCAGCAACGGGGGGGCGGGAGATACGCAGTATTTT.

The CDR3 region has the DNA TGCGCCAGCAGCTTTCAAGGGGATGGCGGGGAGCTGTTTTTT. Protein product: CASSFQGDGGELFF. The rearrangement joins TRBV5-1 to TRBJ2-2, with a possible D match to TRBD1 (5 bases). The CDR3 spans 14 residues. CDR1 and CDR2 (germline): SGHRS, YFSETQ. Trimming cost V 2 bases and J 7 bases, with 12 bases left between them.

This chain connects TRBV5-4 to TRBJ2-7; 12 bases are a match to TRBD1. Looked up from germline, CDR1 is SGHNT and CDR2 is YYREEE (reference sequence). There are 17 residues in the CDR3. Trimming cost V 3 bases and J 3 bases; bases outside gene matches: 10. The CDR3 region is CASSSPTGTGGNYEQYF. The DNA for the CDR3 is TGTGCCAGCAGCTCCCCAACCGGGACAGGGGGCAACTACGAGCAGTACTTC.

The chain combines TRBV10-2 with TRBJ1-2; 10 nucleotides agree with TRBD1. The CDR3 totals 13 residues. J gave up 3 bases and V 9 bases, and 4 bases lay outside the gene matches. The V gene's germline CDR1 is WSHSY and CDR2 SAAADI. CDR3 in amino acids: CASRQGADYGYTF. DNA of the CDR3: TGCGCCAGTCGACAGGGGGCAGACTATGGCTACACCTTC.

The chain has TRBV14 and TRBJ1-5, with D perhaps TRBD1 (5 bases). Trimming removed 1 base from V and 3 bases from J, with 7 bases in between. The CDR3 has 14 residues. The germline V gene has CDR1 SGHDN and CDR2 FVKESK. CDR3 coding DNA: TGTGCCAGCAGCCAAGTAGGGGACAATCAGCCCCAGCATTTT. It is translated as CASSQVGDNQPQHF. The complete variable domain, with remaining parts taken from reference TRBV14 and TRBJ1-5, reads EAGVTQFPSHSVIEKGQTVTLRCDPISGHDNLYWYRRVMGKEIKFLLHFVKESKQDESGMPNNRFLAERTGGTYSTLKVQPAELEDSGVYFCASSQVGDNQPQHFGDGTRLSIL.

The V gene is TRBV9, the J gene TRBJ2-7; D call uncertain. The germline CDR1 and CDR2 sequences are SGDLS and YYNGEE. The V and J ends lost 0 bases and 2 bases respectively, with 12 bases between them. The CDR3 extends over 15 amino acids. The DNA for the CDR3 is TGTGCCAGCAGCGTAGGAGGTCAGACCACCTACGAGCAGTACTTC. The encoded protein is CASSVGGQTTYEQYF.

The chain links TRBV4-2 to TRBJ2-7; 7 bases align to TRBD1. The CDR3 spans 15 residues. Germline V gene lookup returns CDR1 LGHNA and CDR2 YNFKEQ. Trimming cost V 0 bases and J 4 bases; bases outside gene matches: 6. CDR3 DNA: TGTGCCAGCAGCCAAGATCCCGGGACAGATTACGAGCAGTACTTC. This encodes CASSQDPGTDYEQYF.

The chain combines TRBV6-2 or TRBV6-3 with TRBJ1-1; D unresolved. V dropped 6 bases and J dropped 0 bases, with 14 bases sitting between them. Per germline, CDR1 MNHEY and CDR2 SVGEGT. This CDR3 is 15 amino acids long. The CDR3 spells CASSSDGIMNTEAFF. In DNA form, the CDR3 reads TGTGCCAGCAGCTCGGACGGGATAATGAACACTGAAGCTTTCTTT.

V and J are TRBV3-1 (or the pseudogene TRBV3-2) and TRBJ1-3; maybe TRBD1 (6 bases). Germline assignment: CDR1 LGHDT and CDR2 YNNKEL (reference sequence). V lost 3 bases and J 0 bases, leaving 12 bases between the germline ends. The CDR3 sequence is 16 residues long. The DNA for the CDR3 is TGTGCCAGCAGCCACCGGACAGCCTACTCTGGAAACACCATATATTTT. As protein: CASSHRTAYSGNTIYF.

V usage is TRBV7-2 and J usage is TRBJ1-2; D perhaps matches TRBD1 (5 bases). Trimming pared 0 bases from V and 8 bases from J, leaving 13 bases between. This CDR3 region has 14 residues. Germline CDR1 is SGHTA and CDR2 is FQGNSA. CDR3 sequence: CASSLAMEGWGYTF. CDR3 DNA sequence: TGTGCCAGCAGCTTAGCGATGGAGGGGTGGGGCTACACCTTC.

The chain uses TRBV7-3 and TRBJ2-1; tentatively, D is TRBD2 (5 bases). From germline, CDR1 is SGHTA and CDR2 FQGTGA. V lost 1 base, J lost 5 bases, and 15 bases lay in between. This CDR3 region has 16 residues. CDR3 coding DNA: TGTGCCAGCAGCTTAATCCCGGGGTATGGGGACAATGAGCAGTTCTTC. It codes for CASSLIPGYGDNEQFF.

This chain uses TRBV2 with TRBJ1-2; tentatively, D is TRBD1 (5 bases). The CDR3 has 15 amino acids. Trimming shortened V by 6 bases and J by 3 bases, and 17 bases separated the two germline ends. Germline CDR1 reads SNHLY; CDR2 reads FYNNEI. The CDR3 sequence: CASRPPRDLDYGYTF. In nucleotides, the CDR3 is TGTGCCAGCAGACCGCCCCGGGACTTAGACTATGGCTACACCTTC.

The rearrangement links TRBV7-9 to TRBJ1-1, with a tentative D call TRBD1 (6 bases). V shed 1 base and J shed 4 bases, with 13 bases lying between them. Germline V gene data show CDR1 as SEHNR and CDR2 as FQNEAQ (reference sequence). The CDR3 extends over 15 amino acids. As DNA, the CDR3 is TGTGCCAGCAGCTTAGACAGGGATCAAGGCACTGAAGCTTTCTTT. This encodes CASSLDRDQGTEAFF.

The chain's CDR3 is CASSEALAGVYEQYF. The DNA of the CDR3 is TGTGCCAGCAGTGAAGCCCTAGCGGGGGTCTACGAGCAGTACTTC. This chain connects TRBV2 to TRBJ2-7; 10 bases fit TRBD2. The germline V gene encodes CDR1 SNHLY and CDR2 FYNNEI. The CDR3 loop spans 15 amino acids. The V and J ends lost 0 bases and 3 bases, in that order; junction bases with no gene match: 2.

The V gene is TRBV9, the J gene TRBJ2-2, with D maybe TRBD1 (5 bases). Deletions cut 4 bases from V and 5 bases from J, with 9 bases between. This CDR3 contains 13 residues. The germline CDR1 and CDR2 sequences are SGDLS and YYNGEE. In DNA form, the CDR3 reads TGTGCCAGCAGCCCCCAGGGTACCGGGGAGCTGTTTTTT. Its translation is CASSPQGTGELFF.

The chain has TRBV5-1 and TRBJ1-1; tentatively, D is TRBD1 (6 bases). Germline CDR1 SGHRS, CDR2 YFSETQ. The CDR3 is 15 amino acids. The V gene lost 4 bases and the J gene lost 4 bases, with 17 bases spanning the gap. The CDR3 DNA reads TGCGCCAGCAGCCCCCGCCCTTCGACAGGCACTGAAGCTTTCTTT. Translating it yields CASSPRPSTGTEAFF.

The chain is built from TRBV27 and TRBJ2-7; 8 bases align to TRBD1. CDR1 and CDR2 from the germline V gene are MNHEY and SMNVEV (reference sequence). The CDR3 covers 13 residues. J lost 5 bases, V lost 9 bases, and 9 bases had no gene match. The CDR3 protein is CASRRTGTHEQYF. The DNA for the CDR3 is TGTGCCAGTAGACGGACAGGGACCCACGAGCAGTACTTC.